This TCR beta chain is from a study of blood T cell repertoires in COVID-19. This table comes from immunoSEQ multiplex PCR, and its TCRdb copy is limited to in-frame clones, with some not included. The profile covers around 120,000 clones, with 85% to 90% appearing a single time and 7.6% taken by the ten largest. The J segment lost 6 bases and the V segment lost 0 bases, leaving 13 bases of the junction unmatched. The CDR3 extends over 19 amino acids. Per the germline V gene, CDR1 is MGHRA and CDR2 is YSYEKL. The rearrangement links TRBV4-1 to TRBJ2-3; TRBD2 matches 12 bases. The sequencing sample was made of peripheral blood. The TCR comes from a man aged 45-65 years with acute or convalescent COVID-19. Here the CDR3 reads CASSQERALAGGLGDTQYF. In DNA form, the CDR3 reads TGCGCCAGCAGCCAAGAGAGGGCACTAGCGGGAGGCCTGGGGGATACGCAGTATTTT.